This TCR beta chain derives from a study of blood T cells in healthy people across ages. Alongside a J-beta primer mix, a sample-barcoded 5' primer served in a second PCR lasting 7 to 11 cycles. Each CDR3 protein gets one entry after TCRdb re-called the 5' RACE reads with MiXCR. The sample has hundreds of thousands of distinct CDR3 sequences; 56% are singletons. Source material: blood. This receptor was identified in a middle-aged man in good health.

CDR3 sequence: CASSSTWRRTGEETQYF. The CDR3 nucleotides read TGTGCCAGCAGCTCCACTTGGCGGCGGACAGGGGAAGAGACCCAGTACTTC. The J gene is TRBJ2-5, the V gene TRBV7-9, with 9 bases aligning to TRBD1. The CDR3 runs 17 residues. Germline assignment: CDR1 SEHNR and CDR2 FQNEAQ (reference sequence). Trimming cost V 4 bases and J 3 bases; bases outside gene matches: 12.